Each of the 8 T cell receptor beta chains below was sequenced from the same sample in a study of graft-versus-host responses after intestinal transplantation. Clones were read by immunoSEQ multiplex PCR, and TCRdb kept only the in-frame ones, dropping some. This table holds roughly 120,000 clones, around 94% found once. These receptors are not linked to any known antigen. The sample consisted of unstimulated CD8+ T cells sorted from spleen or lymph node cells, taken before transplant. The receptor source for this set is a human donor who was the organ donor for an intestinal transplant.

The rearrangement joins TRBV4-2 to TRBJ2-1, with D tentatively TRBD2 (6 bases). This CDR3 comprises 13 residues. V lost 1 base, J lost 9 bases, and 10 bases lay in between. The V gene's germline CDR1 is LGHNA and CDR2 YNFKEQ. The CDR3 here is CASSQALAREQFF. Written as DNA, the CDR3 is TGTGCCAGCAGCCAAGCCCTAGCGCGTGAGCAGTTCTTC.

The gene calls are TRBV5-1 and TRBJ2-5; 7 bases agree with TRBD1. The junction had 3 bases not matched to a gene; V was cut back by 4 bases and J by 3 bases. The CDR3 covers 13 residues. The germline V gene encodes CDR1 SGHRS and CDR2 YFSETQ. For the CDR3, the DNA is TGCGCCAGCAGCAGTGGGACAGAAGAGACCCAGTACTTC. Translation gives CASSSGTEETQYF.

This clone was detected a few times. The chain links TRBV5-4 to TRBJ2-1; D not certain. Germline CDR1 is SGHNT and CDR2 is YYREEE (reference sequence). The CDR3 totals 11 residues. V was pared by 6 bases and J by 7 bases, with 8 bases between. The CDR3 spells CASTLENEQFF. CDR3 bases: TGTGCCAGCACCCTTGAAAATGAGCAGTTCTTC.

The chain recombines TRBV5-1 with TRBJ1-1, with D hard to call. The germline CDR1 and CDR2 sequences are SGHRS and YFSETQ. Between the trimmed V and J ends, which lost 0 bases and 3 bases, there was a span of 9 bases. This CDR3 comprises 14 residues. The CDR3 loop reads CASSLGDTDTEAFF. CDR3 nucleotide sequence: TGCGCCAGCAGCTTGGGAGACACTGACACTGAAGCTTTCTTT.

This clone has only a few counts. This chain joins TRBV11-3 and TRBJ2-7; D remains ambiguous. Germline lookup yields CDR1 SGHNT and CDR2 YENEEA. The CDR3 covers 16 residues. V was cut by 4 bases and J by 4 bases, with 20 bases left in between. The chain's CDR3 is CASSSQLDVASYEQYF. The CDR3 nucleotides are TGTGCCAGCAGCTCCCAACTGGACGTGGCTAGTTACGAGCAGTACTTC.

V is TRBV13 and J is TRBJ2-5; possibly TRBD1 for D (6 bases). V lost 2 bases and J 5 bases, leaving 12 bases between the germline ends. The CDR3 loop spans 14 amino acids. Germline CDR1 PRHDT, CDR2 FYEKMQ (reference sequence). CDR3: CASSLRPQGETQYF. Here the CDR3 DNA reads TGTGCCAGCAGCTTACGGCCTCAGGGGGAGACCCAGTACTTC. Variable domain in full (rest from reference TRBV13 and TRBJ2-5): AAGVIQSPRHLIKEKRETATLKCYPIPRHDTVYWYQQGPGQDPQFLISFYEKMQSDKGSIPDRFSAQQFSDYHSELNMSSLELGDSALYFCASSLRPQGETQYFGPGTRLLVL.

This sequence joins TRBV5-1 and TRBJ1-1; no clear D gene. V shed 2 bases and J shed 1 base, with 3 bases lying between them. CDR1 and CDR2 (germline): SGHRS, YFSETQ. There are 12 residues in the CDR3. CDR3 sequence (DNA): TGCGCCAGCAGCTTACAGAACACTGAAGCTTTCTTT. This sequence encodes CASSLQNTEAFF. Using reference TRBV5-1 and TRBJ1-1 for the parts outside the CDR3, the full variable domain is KAGVTQTPRYLIKTRGQQVTLSCSPISGHRSVSWYQQTPGQGLQFLFEYFSETQRNKGNFPGRFSGRQFSNSRSEMNVSTLELGDSALYLCASSLQNTEAFFGQGTRLTVV.

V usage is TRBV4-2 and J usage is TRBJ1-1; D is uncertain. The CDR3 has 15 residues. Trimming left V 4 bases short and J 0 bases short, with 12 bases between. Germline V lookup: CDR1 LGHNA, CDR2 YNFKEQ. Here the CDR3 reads CASSLLEGMNTEAFF. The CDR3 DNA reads TGTGCCAGCAGCCTCCTAGAGGGAATGAACACTGAAGCTTTCTTT.